The T cell receptor beta chain under discussion was sequenced for a study of vaccination effects on CD4 cells after COVID-19. Germline CDR1 and CDR2: SGDLS and YYNGEE. The CDR3 extends over 15 amino acids. V lost 3 bases, J lost 1 base, and 10 bases lay in between. In the case of this clone: Its specificity is unknown.

The protocol was immunoSEQ multiplex PCR, while the TCRdb copy is restricted to in-frame clones and leaves out a portion. This table has tens of thousands of clones, around 81% appearing once. Under the ViraFEST assay, PBMC were stimulated with viral peptide pools so that antigen-specific CD4+ T cells expanded. Sequencing was performed afterwards. Culture proceeded for roughly ten days, and CD4+ T cells were then isolated. BNT162b2 vaccine or mRNA-1273 vaccine was given to participants in two doses. Previously uninfected by SARS-CoV-2, the vaccine recipients also showed negative nucleocapsid antibodies. A few million PBMC were placed in each well, which was supplemented with roughly 10 IU/ml IL-2 and 10 ug/ml peptides.

The chain uses TRBV9 and TRBJ1-4; a possible D gene is TRBD1 (5 bases). The sample here was CD4+ T cells from PBMCs cultured with HCoV-229E spike peptides, taken after COVID-19 vaccination. This sequence was found in a human donor who received a COVID-19 vaccine. The CDR3 sequence is CASSEGSITNEKLFF. The CDR3 DNA follows: TGTGCCAGCAGCGAGGGGTCCATAACTAATGAAAAACTGTTTTTT.